This T cell receptor (beta chain) was profiled in a study of CD8 T cells in ankylosing spondylitis. Regarding the study as a whole: Matched synovial fluid from ankylosing spondylitis patients was reported to be enriched for disease-linked clones. Reactive arthritis synovial fluid and blood previously showed some of these motif variants. Blood from ankylosing spondylitis patients appeared to carry a characteristic roughly eight-variant TCR beta motif. Those disease-linked clones were CD8+; they were also relatively rare in peripheral blood.

Turning to this clonotype: Its antigen is unknown.

TCR beta libraries were made by quantitative 5'-RACE with molecular barcodes. TCRdb called the 5' RACE reads again in MiXCR, with one record for every CDR3 protein. The sample contains 800,000 to 900,000 distinct CDR3 sequences, about an eighth of which appear only once. The specimen was blood, either unsorted or a sorted T cell fraction (not recorded which). The source of this sequence is a male donor with ankylosing spondylitis.

The CDR3 region is CSVGGLGHFNTEAFF. The CDR3 DNA reads as TGCAGCGTTGGAGGTTTGGGGCACTTCAACACTGAAGCTTTCTTT. This sequence joins TRBV29-1 and TRBJ1-1, with D perhaps TRBD1 (5 bases). The germline gives CDR1 SQVTM, CDR2 ANQGSEA. Trimming removed 4 bases at V and 2 bases at J, with 17 bases between. The CDR3 spans 15 residues.